These 5 T cell receptor beta chains originate from one sample sequenced in a study of blood T cell repertoires in COVID-19. Assay used: immunoSEQ multiplex PCR; TCRdb lists only in-frame clones, some missing. In the table there are approximately 250,000 clones, around 90% of which are singletons. The sequencing sample was made of PBMCs or T cells enriched from blood (not recorded which). These receptors originate from a man aged 40-55 years who had been exposed to COVID-19.

The chain combines TRBV9 with TRBJ1-2; the D gene is possibly TRBD1 (6 bases). Germline V CDR1 and CDR2: SGDLS, YYNGEE. This CDR3 comprises 15 residues. Trimming pared 4 bases from V and 4 bases from J, leaving 17 bases between. CDR3 loop: CASSPTGSAGYGYTF. The CDR3 region has the DNA TGTGCCAGCAGCCCTACAGGGTCTGCCGGCTATGGCTACACCTTC.

This clone was detected only a few times. The gene calls are TRBV10-1 and TRBJ2-7, with D uncertain. This CDR3 contains 13 residues. Germline loops: CDR1 WNHNN, CDR2 SYGVQD (reference sequence). Trimming removed 4 bases at V and 2 bases at J, with 9 bases between. The CDR3 is CASSGEIPYEQYF. The CDR3 coding sequence is TGCGCCAGCAGTGGAGAGATCCCCTACGAGCAGTACTTC.

The V call is TRBV28, the J call TRBJ2-2, with 7 positions matching TRBD1. The ends lost 4 bases at V and 4 bases at J; junction bases unmatched: 6. This CDR3 contains 15 residues. Looked up from germline, CDR1 is MDHEN and CDR2 is SYDVKM. The CDR3 bases are TGTGCCAGCAGTTCGACAGGGACGGGCACCGGGGAGCTGTTTTTT. This gives the protein CASSSTGTGTGELFF. Full variable domain (missing parts from reference TRBV28 and TRBJ2-2): DVKVTQSSRYLVKRTGEKVFLECVQDMDHENMFWYRQDPGLGLRLIYFSYDVKMKEKGDIPEGYSVSREKKERFSLILESASTNQTSMYLCASSSTGTGTGELFFGEGSRLTVL.

This chain connects TRBV25-1 to TRBJ2-3, with TRBD2 identical over 8 bases. The CDR3 totals 14 residues. The V gene's germline CDR1 is MGHDK and CDR2 SYGVNS. Trimming took 6 bases from V and 0 from J; bases not matched to a gene: 2. The CDR3: CASRLAGSTDTQYF. The CDR3 DNA reads as TGTGCCAGCAGGCTAGCGGGTAGCACAGATACGCAGTATTTT. The full variable domain, completed using reference TRBV25-1 and TRBJ2-3, is EADIYQTPRYLVIGTGKKITLECSQTMGHDKMYWYQQDPGMELHLIHYSYGVNSTEKGDLSSESTVSRIRTEHFPLTLESARPSHTSQYLCASRLAGSTDTQYFGPGTRLTVL.

This clone was found once. The CDR3 loop is CASSPSSWNTEAFF. CDR3 bases: TGTGCCAGCAGTCCTTCCTCCTGGAACACTGAAGCTTTCTTT. The chain joins TRBV27 to TRBJ1-1; D is ambiguous. Per germline, CDR1 MNHEY and CDR2 SMNVEV (reference sequence). Trimming left V 5 bases short and J 1 base short, with 11 bases between. The CDR3 contains 14 residues.